This T cell receptor beta chain stems from a study of shared clonotypes between healthy human individuals. The repertoire was sequenced with immunoSEQ multiplex PCR; TCRdb's copy has only in-frame clones and lacks some. The sample has 2 million to 2.5 million clones, less than 95% seen once. This clone was recorded once. This receptor was identified in a man between 18 and 35 years old in good health. Some clones in this sample may be carry-over from other donors' samples. The sample was naive CD4+ T cells from PBMCs. Subset described: CD45RA+ positively selected.

The CDR3 DNA follows: TGTGCCAGCAGCCAAGGGAGGGCCGGTACCGGGGAGCTGTTTTTT. This gives the protein CASSQGRAGTGELFF. V is TRBV5-4 and J is TRBJ2-2; 7 bases are shared with TRBD2. V trimming: 4 bases; J trimming: 5 bases; junction bases outside the gene matches: 8. From germline, CDR1 is SGHNT and CDR2 YYREEE (reference sequence). The CDR3 extends over 15 amino acids.